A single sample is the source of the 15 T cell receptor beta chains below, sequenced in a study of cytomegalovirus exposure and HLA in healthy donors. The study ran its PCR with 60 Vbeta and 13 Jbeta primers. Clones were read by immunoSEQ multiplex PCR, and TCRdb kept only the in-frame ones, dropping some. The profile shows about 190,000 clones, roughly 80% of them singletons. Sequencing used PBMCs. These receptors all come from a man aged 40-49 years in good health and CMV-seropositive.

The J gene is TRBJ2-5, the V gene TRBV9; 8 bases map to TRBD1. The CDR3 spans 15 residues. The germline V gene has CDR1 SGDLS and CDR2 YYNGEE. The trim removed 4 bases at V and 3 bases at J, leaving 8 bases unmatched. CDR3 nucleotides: TGTGCCAGCAGCTTCCAGGGGGCGAGGGAAGAGACCCAGTACTTC. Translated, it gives CASSFQGAREETQYF.

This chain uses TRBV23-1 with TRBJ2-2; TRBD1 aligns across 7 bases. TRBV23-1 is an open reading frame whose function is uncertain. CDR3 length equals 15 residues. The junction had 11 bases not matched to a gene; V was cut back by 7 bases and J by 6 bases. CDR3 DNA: TGCGCCAGCACGACTAAGACAGGGTCGGCCGGGGAGCTGTTTTTT. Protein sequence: CASTTKTGSAGELFF.

The CDR3 bases are TGTGCCAGCAGCTTAAGTGCAGGGTATAATTCACCCCTCCACTTT. Translation: CASSLSAGYNSPLHF. The chain carries TRBV7-3 and TRBJ1-6; a possible D gene is TRBD1 (5 bases). The V end lost 1 base, the J end lost 4 bases, and 8 bases lay between the germline ends. The germline CDR1 and CDR2 sequences are SGHTA and FQGTGA. The CDR3 runs to 15 residues.

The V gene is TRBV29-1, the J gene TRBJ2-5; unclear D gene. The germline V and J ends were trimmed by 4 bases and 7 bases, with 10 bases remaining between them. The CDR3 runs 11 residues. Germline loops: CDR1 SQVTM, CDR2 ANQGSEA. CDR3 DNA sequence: TGCAGCGTTGGCCCTGGCGGGACCCAGTACTTC. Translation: CSVGPGGTQYF.

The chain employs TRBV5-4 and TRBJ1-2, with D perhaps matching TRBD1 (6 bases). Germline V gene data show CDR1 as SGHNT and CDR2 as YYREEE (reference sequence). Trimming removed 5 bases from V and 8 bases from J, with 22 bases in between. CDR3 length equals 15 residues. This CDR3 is CASRSSSGDTGGYTF. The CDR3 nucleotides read TGTGCCAGCAGGTCGAGCTCCGGGGACACGGGAGGCTACACCTTC.

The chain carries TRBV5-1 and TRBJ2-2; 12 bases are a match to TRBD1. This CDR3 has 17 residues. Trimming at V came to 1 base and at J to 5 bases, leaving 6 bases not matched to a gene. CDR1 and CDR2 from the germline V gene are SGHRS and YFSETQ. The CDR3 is CASSLQGQGAETGELFF. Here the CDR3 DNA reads TGCGCCAGCAGCTTGCAGGGACAGGGGGCGGAGACCGGGGAGCTGTTTTTT.

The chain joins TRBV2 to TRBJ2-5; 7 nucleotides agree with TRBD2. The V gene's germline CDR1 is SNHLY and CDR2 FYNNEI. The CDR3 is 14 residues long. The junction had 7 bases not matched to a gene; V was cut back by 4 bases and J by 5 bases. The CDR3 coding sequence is TGTGCCAGCAGTGCCCAGCGGGGCGGCGAGACCCAGTACTTC. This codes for CASSAQRGGETQYF.

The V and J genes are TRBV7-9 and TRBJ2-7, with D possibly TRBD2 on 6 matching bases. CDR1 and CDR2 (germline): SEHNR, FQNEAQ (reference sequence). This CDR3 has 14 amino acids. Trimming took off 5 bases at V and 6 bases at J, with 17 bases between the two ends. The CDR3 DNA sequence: TGTGCCAGCAGCGTTAGCGGTCCTTCTTCCGAGCAGTACTTC. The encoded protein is CASSVSGPSSEQYF.

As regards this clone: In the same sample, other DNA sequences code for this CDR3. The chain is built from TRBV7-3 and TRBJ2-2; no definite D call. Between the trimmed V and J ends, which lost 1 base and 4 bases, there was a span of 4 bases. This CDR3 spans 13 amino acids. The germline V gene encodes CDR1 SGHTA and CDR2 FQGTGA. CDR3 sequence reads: CASSLSSTGELFF. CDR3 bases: TGTGCCAGCAGCTTAAGTAGCACCGGGGAGCTGTTTTTT.

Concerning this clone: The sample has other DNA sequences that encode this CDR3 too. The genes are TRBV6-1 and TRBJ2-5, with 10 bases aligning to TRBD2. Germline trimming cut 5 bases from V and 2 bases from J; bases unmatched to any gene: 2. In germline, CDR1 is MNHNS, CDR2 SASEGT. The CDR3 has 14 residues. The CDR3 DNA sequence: TGTGCCAGCAGTCTAGCGGGAGCTCAAGAGACCCAGTACTTC. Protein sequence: CASSLAGAQETQYF.

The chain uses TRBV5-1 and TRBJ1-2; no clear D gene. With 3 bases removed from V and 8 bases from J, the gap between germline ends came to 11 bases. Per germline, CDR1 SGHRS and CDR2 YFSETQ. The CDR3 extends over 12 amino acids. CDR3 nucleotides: TGCGCCAGCAGCTCATCAGAGGGAGGCTACACCTTC. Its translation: CASSSSEGGYTF.

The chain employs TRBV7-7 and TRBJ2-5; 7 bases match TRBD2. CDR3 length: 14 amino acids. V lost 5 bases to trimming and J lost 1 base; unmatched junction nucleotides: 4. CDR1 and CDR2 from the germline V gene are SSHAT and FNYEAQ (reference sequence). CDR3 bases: TGTGCCAGCAGCATCGGGACTACCCAAGAGACCCAGTACTTC. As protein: CASSIGTTQETQYF.

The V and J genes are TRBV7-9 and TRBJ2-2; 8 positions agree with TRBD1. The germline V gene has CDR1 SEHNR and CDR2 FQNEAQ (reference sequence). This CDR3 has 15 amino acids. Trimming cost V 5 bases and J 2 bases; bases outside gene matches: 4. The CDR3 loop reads CASSLGTGNTGELFF. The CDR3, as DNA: TGTGCCAGCAGCCTCGGGACAGGAAACACCGGGGAGCTGTTTTTT. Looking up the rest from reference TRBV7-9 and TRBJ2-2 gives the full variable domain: DTGVSQNPRHKITKRGQNVTFRCDPISEHNRLYWYRQTLGQGPEFLTYFQNEAQLEKSRLLSDRFSAERPKGSFSTLEIQRTEQGDSAMYLCASSLGTGNTGELFFGEGSRLTVL.

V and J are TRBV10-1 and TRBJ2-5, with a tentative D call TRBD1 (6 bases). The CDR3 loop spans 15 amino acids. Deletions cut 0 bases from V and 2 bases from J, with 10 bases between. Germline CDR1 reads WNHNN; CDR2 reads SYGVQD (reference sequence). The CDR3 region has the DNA TGCGCCAGCAGTGAGTCAGCAGGGGCTCAAGAGACCCAGTACTTC. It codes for CASSESAGAQETQYF.

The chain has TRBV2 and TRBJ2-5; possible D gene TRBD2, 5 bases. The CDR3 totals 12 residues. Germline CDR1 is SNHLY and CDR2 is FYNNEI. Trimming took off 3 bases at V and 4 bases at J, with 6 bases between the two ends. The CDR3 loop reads CASSEAGETQYF. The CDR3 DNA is TGTGCCAGCAGTGAGGCGGGAGAGACCCAGTACTTC.